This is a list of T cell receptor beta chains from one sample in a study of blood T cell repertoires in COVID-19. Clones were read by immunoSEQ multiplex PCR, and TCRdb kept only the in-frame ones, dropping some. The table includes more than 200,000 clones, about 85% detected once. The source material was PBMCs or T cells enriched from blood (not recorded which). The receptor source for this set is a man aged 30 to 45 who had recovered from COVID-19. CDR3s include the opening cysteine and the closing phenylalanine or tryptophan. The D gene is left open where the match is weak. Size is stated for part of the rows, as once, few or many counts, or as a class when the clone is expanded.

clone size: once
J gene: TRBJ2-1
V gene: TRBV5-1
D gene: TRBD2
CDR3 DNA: TGCGCCAGCAGCTTGGTGGCTAGCGGGAGTAGAAATGAGCAGTTCTTC
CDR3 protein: CASSLVASGSRNEQFF

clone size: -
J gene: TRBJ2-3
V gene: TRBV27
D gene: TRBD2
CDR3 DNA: TGTGCCAGCAGTTTCCGAGTTTCCCGACTAGCGCCCAGCACAGATACGCAGTATTTT
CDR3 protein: CASSFRVSRLAPSTDTQYF

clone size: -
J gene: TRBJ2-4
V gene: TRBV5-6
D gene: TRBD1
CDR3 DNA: TGTGCCAGCAGCTTCAGGGGGCCAACCAAAAACATTCAGTACTTC
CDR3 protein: CASSFRGPTKNIQYF

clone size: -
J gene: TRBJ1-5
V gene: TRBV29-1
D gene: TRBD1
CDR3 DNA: TGCAGCGTAGGGGACAGGGAACAGCCCCAGCATTTT
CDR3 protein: CSVGDREQPQHF

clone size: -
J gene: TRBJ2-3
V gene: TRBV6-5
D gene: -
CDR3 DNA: TGTGCCAGCAGTTACTCGAGTCTGCGGGTGTATACGCAGTATTTT
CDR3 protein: CASSYSSLRVYTQYF

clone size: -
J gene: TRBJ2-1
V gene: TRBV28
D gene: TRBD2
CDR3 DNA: TGTGCCAGCAGTTCTAGCGGGAGTCAGTACAATGAGCAGTTCTTC
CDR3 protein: CASSSSGSQYNEQFF

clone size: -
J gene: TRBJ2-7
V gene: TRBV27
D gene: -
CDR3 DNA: TGTGCCAGCAGGTCGGGTTACGAGCAGTACTTC
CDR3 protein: CASRSGYEQYF

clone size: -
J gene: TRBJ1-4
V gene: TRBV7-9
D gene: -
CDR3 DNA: TGTGCCAGCAGCTTCGATGCATGGGGCACAAATGAAAAACTGTTTTTT
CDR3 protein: CASSFDAWGTNEKLFF

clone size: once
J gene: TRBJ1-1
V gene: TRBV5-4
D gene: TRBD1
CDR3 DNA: TGTGCCAGCAGCTTCGGGTGGACAGGGACGAACACTGAAGCTTTCTTT
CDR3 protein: CASSFGWTGTNTEAFF

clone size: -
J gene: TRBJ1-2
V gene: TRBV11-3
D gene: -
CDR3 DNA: TGTGCCAGCACCAGGGCGGACTATGGCTACACCTTC
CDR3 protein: CASTRADYGYTF

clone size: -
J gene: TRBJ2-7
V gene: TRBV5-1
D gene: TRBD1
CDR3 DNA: TGCGCCAGCAGCTTCATCCCCGGGACAGCCTACGAGCAGTACTTC
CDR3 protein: CASSFIPGTAYEQYF

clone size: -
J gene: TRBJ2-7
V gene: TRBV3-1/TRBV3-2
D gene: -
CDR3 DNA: TGTGCCAGCAGCCAAGGAGTGGCGGGATACGAGCAGTACTTC
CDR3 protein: CASSQGVAGYEQYF

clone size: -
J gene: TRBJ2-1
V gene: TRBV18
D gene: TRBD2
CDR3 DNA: TGTGCCAGCCGGTCGCGGGAGGGATCGGGCAATGAGCAGTTCTTC
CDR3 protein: CASRSREGSGNEQFF

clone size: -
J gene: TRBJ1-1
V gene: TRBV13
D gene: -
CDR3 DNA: TGTGCCAGCATCCTAGACCGGGCAGGGGTGAACACTGAAGCTTTCTTT
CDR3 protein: CASILDRAGVNTEAFF

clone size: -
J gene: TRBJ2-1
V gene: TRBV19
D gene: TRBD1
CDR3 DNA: TGTGCCAGTAGTATGTGGACAGGGGGGAATGAGCAGTTCTTC
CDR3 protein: CASSMWTGGNEQFF

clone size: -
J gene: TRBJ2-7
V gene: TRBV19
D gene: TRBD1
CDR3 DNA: TGTGCCACCCAACCGGAGGACAGGATCCCCTACGAGCAGTACTTC
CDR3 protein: CATQPEDRIPYEQYF

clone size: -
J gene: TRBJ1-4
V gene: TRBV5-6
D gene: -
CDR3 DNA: TGTGCCAGCAGCTTGATCGGAGGGACGGATGAAAAACTGTTTTTT
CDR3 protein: CASSLIGGTDEKLFF

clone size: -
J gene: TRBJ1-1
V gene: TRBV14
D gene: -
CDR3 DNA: TGTGCCAGCAGCCAAGGCCTGCCGGGTTGGAACACTGAAGCTTTCTTT
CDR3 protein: CASSQGLPGWNTEAFF

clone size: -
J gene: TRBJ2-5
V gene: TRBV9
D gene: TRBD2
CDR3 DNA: TGTGCCAGCAGCCCCCGACCTAGCGGGGGGGGAGAGACCCAGTACTTC
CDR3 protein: CASSPRPSGGGETQYF

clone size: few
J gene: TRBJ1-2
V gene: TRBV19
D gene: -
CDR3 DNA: TGTGCCAGTAATCAGAACTATGGCTACACCTTC
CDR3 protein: CASNQNYGYTF

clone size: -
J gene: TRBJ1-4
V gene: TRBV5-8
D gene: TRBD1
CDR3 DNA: TGTGCCAGCAGCTTTGACAGGGGCGGACATCTAGGTGAAAAACTGTTTTTT
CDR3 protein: CASSFDRGGHLGEKLFF

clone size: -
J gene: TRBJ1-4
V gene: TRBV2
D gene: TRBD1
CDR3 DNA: TGTGCCAGCACCCTTAATCCAGGGGGCTCTAATGAAAAACTGTTTTTT
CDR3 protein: CASTLNPGGSNEKLFF

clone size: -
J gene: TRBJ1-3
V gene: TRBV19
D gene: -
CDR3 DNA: TGTGCCAGTAGTCCGGTGGAGGCCTCTGGAAACACCATATATTTT
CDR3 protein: CASSPVEASGNTIYF